The 18 T cell receptor beta chains listed next were all sequenced from one sample in a study of OX40 agonist ivuxolimab in advanced cancers. Sequencing used immunoSEQ multiplex PCR; TCRdb keeps in-frame clones, though not all of them. Of under 100,000 clones listed, over 75% are singletons. The source was CD4+ or CD8+ T cells sorted from blood, collected in a trial of the OX40 agonist ivuxolimab. The source is an adult with an advanced solid tumor such as melanoma, head and neck, liver or kidney cancer.

The chain joins TRBV2 to TRBJ2-1, with TRBD1 as a possible D gene (5 bases). CDR3 length: 15 residues. Trimming took off 0 bases at V and 4 bases at J, with 10 bases between the two ends. Germline V gene lookup returns CDR1 SNHLY and CDR2 FYNNEI. The CDR3 DNA sequence: TGTGCCAGCAGTGAAGCTGGGCAGGGATACAATGAGCAGTTCTTC. Its protein is CASSEAGQGYNEQFF.

The V and J genes are TRBV7-2 and TRBJ2-1; D possibly corresponds to TRBD1 (5 bases). Trimming pared 5 bases from V and 6 bases from J, leaving 17 bases between. The germline V gene has CDR1 SGHTA and CDR2 FQGNSA. The CDR3 extends over 15 amino acids. The DNA for the CDR3 is TGTGCCAGCAGCGGCGGCAGGGAAACTGGCAATGAGCAGTTCTTC. This encodes CASSGGRETGNEQFF.

This rearrangement joins TRBV19 to TRBJ1-5, with 10 nucleotides matching TRBD1. V lost 3 bases to trimming and J lost 5 bases; unmatched junction nucleotides: 7. CDR3 size: 16 residues. Germline V gene sequence: CDR1 LNHDA, CDR2 SQIVND (reference sequence). The CDR3 DNA is TGTGCCAGTAGTATCACCGACAGGGGGCCATATCAGCCCCAGCATTTT. Its protein is CASSITDRGPYQPQHF.

This clone was counted once. The chain is built from TRBV12-5 and TRBJ2-3, with unresolved D. The length of the CDR3 is 15 residues. The ends were cut back, 1 base at V and 3 bases at J, with 11 bases in the middle. The germline V gene has CDR1 LGHNT and CDR2 FRNRAP. As DNA, the CDR3 is TGTGCTAGTGGTTTGGCAGTATCTCTAACAGATACGCAGTATTTT. It translates to CASGLAVSLTDTQYF.

The chain combines TRBV27 with TRBJ1-2; possibly TRBD1 for D (5 bases). CDR3 length equals 15 residues. V was clipped by 5 bases and J by 3 bases, with 16 bases between them. CDR1 is MNHEY and CDR2 is SMNVEV in the germline V gene (reference sequence). The CDR3 DNA sequence: TGTGCCAGCAGTCCCGTAAGGGGAACGTACTATGGCTACACCTTC. It encodes CASSPVRGTYYGYTF.

The rearrangement joins TRBV20-1 to TRBJ2-3; D uncertain. V lost 5 bases and J lost 5, with 8 bases in between. This CDR3 is built from 11 residues. CDR1 and CDR2 (germline): DFQATT, SNEGSKA (reference sequence). CDR3 protein: CSALEGDTQYF. The CDR3 nucleotides read TGCAGTGCTTTAGAAGGAGATACGCAGTATTTT.

The V call is TRBV7-2, the J call TRBJ1-3; possibly TRBD1 for D (6 bases). Germline V gives CDR1 SGHTA, CDR2 FQGNSA. Trimming removed 0 bases at V and 3 bases at J, with 9 bases between. This CDR3 has 15 amino acids. The CDR3 DNA follows: TGTGCCAGCAGCTTAGCGGGGGCGCGTGGAAACACCATATATTTT. Residues: CASSLAGARGNTIYF.

The V gene is TRBV4-2, the J gene TRBJ2-3, with 8 bases aligning to TRBD2. The trim removed 4 bases at V and 1 base at J, leaving 7 bases unmatched. This CDR3 contains 16 residues. Germline lookup yields CDR1 LGHNA and CDR2 YNFKEQ. The CDR3 sequence is CASSPLAAGGTDTQYF. In DNA, the CDR3 is TGTGCCAGCAGCCCCTTGGCAGCGGGGGGCACAGATACGCAGTATTTT.

The chain has TRBV5-8 and TRBJ2-7; D possibly uses TRBD1 or TRBD2 (5 bases each). The germline V gene encodes CDR1 SGHTS and CDR2 YDEGEE. V gave up 5 bases and J gave up 1 base, with 13 bases separating them. There are 14 residues in the CDR3. CDR3 bases: TGTGCCAGCAGGACCCGGGACGGTTCCTACGAGCAGTACTTC. This translates into CASRTRDGSYEQYF.

This chain links TRBV7-9 with TRBJ1-6; D gene uncertain. This CDR3 has 16 amino acids. The V gene's germline CDR1 is SEHNR and CDR2 FQNEAQ (reference sequence). The V end lost 0 bases, the J end lost 0 bases, and 6 bases lay between the germline ends. This chain's CDR3 is CASSLALSSYNSPLHF. CDR3 sequence (DNA): TGTGCCAGCAGCTTAGCCTTGAGCTCCTATAATTCACCCCTCCACTTT.

This clone was recorded once. This chain links TRBV13 with TRBJ1-1, with a weak D call TRBD1 (6 bases). The germline V gene has CDR1 PRHDT and CDR2 FYEKMQ (reference sequence). The ends were cut back, 6 bases at V and 0 bases at J, with 14 bases in the middle. CDR3 length equals 15 residues. The CDR3 region has the DNA TGTGCCAGCAGGACTTGGGGGCTCATGAACACTGAAGCTTTCTTT. This encodes CASRTWGLMNTEAFF.

This clone was detected only once. V gene TRBV18 combines with J gene TRBJ2-5; 7 bases line up with TRBD1. The J call is uncertain, as TRBJ2-7 better fits the DNA end. The CDR3 runs to 17 residues. CDR1 and CDR2 from the germline V gene are KGHSH and LQKENI. In DNA, the CDR3 is TGTGCCAGCTCACTAAGCGACAGGGCCCACAACCCCTACGAGCAGTACTTC. It codes for CASSLSDRAHNPYEQYF.

The gene calls are TRBV6-1 and TRBJ1-3, with D possibly matching TRBD1 (5 bases). Germline V gene sequence: CDR1 MNHNS, CDR2 SASEGT. Trimming shortened V by 10 bases and J by 2 bases, and 12 bases separated the two germline ends. This CDR3 comprises 13 residues. The CDR3 here is CAILGVAGNTIYF. DNA of the CDR3: TGTGCCATCCTGGGGGTAGCTGGAAACACCATATATTTT.

About this clone: The junction departs from germline at one end; a sequencing error may be responsible. V gene TRBV7-2 combines with J gene TRBJ1-2, with 7 positions matching TRBD1. The CDR3 runs to 14 residues. Germline-derived CDR1 and CDR2 are SGHTA and FQGNSA. The CDR3 loop is CASTLGGGPYGYTF. CDR3 sequence (DNA): TGTGCCAGCACCTTAGGAGGGGGCCCCTATGGCTACACCTTC.

This chain joins TRBV5-6 and TRBJ1-5, with TRBD1 identical over 10 bases. The CDR3 spans 17 residues. Germline values: CDR1 SGHDT, CDR2 YYEEEE. The junction had 9 bases not matched to a gene; V was cut back by 4 bases and J by 2 bases. The CDR3 protein is CASSNDRGRLGNQPQHF. CDR3 in DNA: TGTGCCAGCAGCAACGACAGGGGGCGGTTGGGCAATCAGCCCCAGCATTTT.

This clone was seen only once. V usage is TRBV7-2 and J usage is TRBJ1-2; possibly TRBD1 for D (5 bases). Germline values: CDR1 SGHTA, CDR2 FQGNSA. Trimming took off 0 bases at V and 8 bases at J, with 7 bases between the two ends. The CDR3 has 12 residues. CDR3 region: CASSLAGDGYTF. The CDR3 region has the DNA TGTGCCAGCAGCTTAGCGGGGGACGGCTACACCTTC.

V gene TRBV19 combines with J gene TRBJ1-2; TRBD1 aligns across 8 bases. The CDR3 loop spans 15 amino acids. V shed 6 bases, J shed 1 base, and the junction held 7 bases outside the gene matches. Germline CDR1 is LNHDA and CDR2 is SQIVND (reference sequence). CDR3 in amino acids: CASRQRTGLNYGYTF. DNA of the CDR3: TGTGCCAGTAGACAACGGACAGGGCTTAACTATGGCTACACCTTC.

This clone was seen more than once but under ten times. The chain links TRBV4-2 to TRBJ1-5; D is undetermined. V lost 0 bases and J lost 3, with 9 bases in between. The CDR3 length is 15 residues. CDR1 is LGHNA and CDR2 is YNFKEQ in the germline V gene. DNA of the CDR3: TGTGCCAGCAGCCAAGAGGAGAGCGTCAATCAGCCCCAGCATTTT. Protein: CASSQEESVNQPQHF.